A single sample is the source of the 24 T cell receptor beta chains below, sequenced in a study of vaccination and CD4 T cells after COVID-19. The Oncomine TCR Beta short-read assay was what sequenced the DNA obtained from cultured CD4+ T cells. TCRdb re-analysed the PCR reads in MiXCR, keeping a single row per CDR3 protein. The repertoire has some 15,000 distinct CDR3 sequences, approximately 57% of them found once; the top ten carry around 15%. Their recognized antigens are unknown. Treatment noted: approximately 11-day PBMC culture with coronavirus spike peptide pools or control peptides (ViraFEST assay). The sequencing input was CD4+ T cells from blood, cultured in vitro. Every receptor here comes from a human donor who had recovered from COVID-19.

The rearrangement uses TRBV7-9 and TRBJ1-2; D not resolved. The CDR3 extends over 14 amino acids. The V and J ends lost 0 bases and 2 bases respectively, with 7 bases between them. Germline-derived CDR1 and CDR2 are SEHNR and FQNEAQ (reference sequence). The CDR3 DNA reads TGTGCCAGCAGCTTAGCTGAACTCAACTATGGCTACACCTTC. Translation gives CASSLAELNYGYTF.

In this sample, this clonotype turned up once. The CDR3 DNA sequence: TGTGCCAGCTCATCGGGAGTCTTCGAGACCCAGTACTTC. Its translation is CASSSGVFETQYF. V and J are TRBV18 and TRBJ2-5, with D perhaps TRBD2 (6 bases). The V gene's germline CDR1 is KGHSH and CDR2 LQKENI. The CDR3 sequence is 13 residues long. The germline V and J ends were trimmed by 5 bases and 5 bases, with 12 bases remaining between them.

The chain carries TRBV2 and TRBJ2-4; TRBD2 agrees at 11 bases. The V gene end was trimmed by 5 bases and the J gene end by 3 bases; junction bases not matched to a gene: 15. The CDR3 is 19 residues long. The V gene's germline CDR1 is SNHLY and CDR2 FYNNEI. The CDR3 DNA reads TGTGCCAGCAGTAAATTAGCGGGAGGGCAGGATTTTGGCAAAAACATTCAGTACTTC. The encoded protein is CASSKLAGGQDFGKNIQYF.

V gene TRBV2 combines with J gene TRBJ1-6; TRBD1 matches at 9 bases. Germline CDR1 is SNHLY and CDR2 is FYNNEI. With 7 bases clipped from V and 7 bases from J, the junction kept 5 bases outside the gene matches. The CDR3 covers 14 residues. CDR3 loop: CASIWDRDNSPLHF. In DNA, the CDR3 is TGTGCCAGCATCTGGGACAGGGACAATTCACCCCTCCACTTT.

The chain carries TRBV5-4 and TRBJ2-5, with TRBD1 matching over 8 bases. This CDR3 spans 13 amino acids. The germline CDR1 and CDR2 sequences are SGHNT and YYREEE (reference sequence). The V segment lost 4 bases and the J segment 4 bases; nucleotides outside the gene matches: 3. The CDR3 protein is CASSPDRVETQYF. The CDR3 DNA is TGTGCCAGCAGCCCGGACAGGGTAGAGACCCAGTACTTC.

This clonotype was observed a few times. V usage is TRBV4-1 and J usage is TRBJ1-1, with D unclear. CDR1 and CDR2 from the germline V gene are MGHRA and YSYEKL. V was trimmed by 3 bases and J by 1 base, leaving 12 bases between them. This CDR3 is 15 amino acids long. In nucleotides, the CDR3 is TGCGCCAGCAGCCACGAGCACGGGAGGAACACTGAAGCTTTCTTT. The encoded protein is CASSHEHGRNTEAFF.

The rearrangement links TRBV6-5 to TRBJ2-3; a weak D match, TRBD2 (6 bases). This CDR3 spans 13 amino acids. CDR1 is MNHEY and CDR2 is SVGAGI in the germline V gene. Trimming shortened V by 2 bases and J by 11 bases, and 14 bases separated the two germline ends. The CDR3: CASSYRSGPKQYF. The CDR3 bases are TGTGCCAGCAGTTACCGTAGCGGTCCTAAGCAGTATTTT.

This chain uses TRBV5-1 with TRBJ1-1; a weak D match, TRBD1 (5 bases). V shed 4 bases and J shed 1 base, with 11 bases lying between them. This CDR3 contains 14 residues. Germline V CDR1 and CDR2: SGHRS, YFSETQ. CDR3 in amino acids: CASSAGTGNTEAFF. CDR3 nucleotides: TGCGCCAGCAGCGCAGGGACGGGGAACACTGAAGCTTTCTTT.

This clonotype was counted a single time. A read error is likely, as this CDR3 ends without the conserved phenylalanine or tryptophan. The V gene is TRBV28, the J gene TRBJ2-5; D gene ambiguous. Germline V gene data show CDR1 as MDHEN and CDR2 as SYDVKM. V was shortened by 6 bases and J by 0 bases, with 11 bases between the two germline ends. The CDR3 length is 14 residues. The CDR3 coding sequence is TGTGCCAGCAGGATGGACGGGTACCAAGAGACCCAGTACTTA. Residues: CASRMDGYQETQYL.

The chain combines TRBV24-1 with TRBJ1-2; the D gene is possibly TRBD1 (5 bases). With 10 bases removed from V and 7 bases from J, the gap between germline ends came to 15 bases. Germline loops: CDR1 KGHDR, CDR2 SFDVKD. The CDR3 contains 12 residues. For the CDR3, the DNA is TGTGCCACATGGGAAATTCAGGGTGGCTACACCTTC. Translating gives CATWEIQGGYTF.

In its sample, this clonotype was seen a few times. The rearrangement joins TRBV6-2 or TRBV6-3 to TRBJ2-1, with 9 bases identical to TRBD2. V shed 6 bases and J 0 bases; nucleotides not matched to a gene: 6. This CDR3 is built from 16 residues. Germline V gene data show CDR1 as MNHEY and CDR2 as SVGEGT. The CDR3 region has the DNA TGTGCCAGCAGACCCCTTAGCGGGAGCTCCTACAATGAGCAGTTCTTC. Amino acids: CASRPLSGSSYNEQFF.

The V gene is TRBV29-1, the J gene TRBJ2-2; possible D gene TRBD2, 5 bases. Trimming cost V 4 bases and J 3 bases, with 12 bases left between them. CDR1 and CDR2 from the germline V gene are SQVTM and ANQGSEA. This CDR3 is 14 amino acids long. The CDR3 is CSVGATTHTGELFF. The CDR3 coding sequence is TGCAGCGTTGGAGCGACTACCCACACCGGGGAGCTGTTTTTT.

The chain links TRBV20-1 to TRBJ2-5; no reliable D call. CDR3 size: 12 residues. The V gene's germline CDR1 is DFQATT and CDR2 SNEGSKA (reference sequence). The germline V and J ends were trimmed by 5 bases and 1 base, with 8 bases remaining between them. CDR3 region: CSAEVVQETQYF. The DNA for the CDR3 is TGCAGTGCTGAGGTAGTCCAAGAGACCCAGTACTTC.

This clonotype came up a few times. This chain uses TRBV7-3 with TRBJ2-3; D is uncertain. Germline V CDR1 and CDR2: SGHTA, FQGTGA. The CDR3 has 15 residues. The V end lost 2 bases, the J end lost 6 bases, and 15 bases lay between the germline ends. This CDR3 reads CASSLSSLLPDTQYF. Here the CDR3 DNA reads TGTGCCAGCAGCTTATCTTCCCTTCTCCCTGATACGCAGTATTTT.

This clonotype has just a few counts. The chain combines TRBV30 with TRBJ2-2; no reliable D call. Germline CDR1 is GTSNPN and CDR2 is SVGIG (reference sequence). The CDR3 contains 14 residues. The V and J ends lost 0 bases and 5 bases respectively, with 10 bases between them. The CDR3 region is CAWSVNPRTGELFF. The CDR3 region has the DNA TGTGCCTGGAGTGTAAACCCGAGGACCGGGGAGCTGTTTTTT.

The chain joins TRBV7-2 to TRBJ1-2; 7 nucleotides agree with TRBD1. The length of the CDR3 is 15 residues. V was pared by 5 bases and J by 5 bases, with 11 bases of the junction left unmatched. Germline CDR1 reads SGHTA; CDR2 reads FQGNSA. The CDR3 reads CASSEDRASLYGYTF. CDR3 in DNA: TGTGCCAGCAGCGAAGACAGGGCTTCCCTTTATGGCTACACCTTC.

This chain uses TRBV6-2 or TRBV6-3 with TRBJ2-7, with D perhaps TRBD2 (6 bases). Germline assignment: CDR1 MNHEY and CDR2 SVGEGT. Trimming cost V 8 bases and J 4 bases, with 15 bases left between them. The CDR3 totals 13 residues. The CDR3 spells CASGRPTRYEQYF. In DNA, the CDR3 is TGTGCCAGCGGGAGGCCCACTCGATACGAGCAGTACTTC.

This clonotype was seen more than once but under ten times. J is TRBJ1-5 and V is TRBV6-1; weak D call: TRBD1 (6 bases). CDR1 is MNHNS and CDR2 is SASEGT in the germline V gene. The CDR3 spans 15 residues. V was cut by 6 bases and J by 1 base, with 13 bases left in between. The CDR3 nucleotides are TGTGCCAGCAGACCCCAGGGGCTCAGCAATCAGCCCCAGCATTTT. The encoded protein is CASRPQGLSNQPQHF.

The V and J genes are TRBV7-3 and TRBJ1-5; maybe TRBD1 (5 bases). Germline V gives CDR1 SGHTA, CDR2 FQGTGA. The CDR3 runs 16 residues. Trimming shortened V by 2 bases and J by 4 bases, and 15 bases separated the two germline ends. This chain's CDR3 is CASSLRTLQDNQPQHF. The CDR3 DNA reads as TGTGCCAGCAGCTTACGGACCCTACAGGATAATCAGCCCCAGCATTTT.

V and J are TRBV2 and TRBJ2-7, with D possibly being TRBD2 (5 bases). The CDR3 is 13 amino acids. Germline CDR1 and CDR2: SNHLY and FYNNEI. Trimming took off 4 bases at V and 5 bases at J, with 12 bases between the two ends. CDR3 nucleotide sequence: TGTGCCAGCAGTGGGCTATGGACTGACGAGCAGTACTTC. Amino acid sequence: CASSGLWTDEQYF. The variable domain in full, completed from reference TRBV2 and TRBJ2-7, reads EPEVTQTPSHQVTQMGQEVILRCVPISNHLYFYWYRQILGQKVEFLVSFYNNEISEKSEIFDDQFSVERPDGSNFTLKIRSTKLEDSAMYFCASSGLWTDEQYFGPGTRLTVT.

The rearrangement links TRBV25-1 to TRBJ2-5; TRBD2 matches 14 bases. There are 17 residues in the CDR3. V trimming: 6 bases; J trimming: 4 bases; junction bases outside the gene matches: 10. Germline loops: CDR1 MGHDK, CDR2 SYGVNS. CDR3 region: CASSQVTGLAGGETQYF. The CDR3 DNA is TGTGCCAGCAGCCAGGTGACTGGACTAGCGGGAGGAGAGACCCAGTACTTC.

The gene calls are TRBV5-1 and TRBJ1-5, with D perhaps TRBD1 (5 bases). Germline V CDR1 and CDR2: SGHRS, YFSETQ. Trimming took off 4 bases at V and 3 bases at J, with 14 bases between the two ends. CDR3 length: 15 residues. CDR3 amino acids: CASSPRGDPNQPQHF. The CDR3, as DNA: TGCGCCAGCAGCCCCCGAGGGGATCCCAATCAGCCCCAGCATTTT.

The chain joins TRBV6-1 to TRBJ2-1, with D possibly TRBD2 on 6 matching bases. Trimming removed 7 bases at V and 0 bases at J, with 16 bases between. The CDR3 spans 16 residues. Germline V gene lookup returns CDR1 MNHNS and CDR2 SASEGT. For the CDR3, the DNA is TGTGCCAGCACCCGGAATAGCGGAAGCTCCTACAATGAGCAGTTCTTC. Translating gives CASTRNSGSSYNEQFF.

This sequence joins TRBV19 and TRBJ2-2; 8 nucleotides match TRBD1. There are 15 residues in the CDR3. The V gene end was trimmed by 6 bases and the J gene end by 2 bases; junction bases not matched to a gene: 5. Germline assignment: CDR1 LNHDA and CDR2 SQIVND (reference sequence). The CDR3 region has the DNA TGTGCCAGTAGCCCCGGACAGGGAAACACCGGGGAGCTGTTTTTT. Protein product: CASSPGQGNTGELFF.